This record concerns one T cell receptor (beta chain) sequence. Sample time point: cycle 4 day 1 (C4D1), after 6 weeks of nivolumab. Every one of the patients relapsed after autologous stem cell transplantation (brentuximab vedotin exposure was variable). Investigators isolated CD4+ T cells from thawed PBMCs through magnetic negative selection. TCRdb's copy holds only in-frame clones and misses some; the assay was immunoSEQ multiplex PCR. In the table there are 13,000 or so clones, roughly 80% of which are singletons. These data originate in a study of PD-1 blockade in classical Hodgkin lymphoma. Per the germline V gene, CDR1 is MNHEY and CDR2 is SMNVEV (reference sequence). Trimming took 5 bases from V and 6 from J; bases not matched to a gene: 10. The CDR3 length is 17 residues.

This sample comprised CD4+ T cells from blood, obtained before the fourth cycle of nivolumab. The chain has TRBV27 and TRBJ1-4; 12 bases are shared with TRBD1. The TCR sequence derives from a human donor with classical Hodgkin lymphoma. The CDR3 protein is CASSSWDRGLGDEKLFF. The CDR3 DNA follows: TGTGCCAGCAGTAGCTGGGACAGGGGGCTCGGGGATGAAAAACTGTTTTTT.